This paragraph covers one TCR beta chain sequence. Its antigen specificity is not known. Base quality data are lacking; no much larger clone is found one base away. The data belong to a study of T cell responses to AZD1222 COVID-19 vaccine (dated by TCRdb to the early 2020s). With respect to the entire study: AZD1222 recipients with second doses at about 4 weeks or about 12 weeks were pooled, because spike-specific TCR depth and breadth did not differ between schedules. Trial participants were enrolled into age subgroups of 18-55, 56-69 and 70-plus years, which contained approximately 150, 28 and 58 TCR-sequenced participants, respectively. A total of 230 to 250 trial participants underwent TCR sequencing, of whom some 210 received two doses of AZD1222 and some 26 received two doses of the MenACWY control vaccine. The paper's findings and limits, for the study overall: Most participants were white British and females outnumbered males, and the authors suggested that clonal diversity may have been underestimated. Conclusions about previously exposed vaccinees are limited because only 5 or 6 AZD1222 recipients were SARS-CoV-2 seropositive at baseline. Reportedly, close to half of the unique spike-specific TCRs recognized epitopes lying outside the regions that are mutated in the B.1.351 and B.1.1.7 variants. Spike-specific TCR breadth and depth rose significantly after two AZD1222 doses compared with day 0 and with MenACWY recipients. The whole spike protein was spanned by vaccine-associated CD4 TCRs, and dominant responses were seen in regions 160-218 and 743-854. The 56-69-year group was small, and its depth increase did not reach significance, likely because of low power. No day 14 peak-response samples were available, so repertoires were characterized only after the peak T cell response.

From the germline V gene, CDR1 is SNHLY and CDR2 is FYNNEI. The CDR3 contains 16 residues, cysteine and phenylalanine counted. The kept DNA is CDR3 alone, 48 bases in frame from the first base. Deletion took 1 base off V and 4 bases off J, with a span of 13 bases between the germline ends. Interpreted using the paper, the time point label stands for: baseline before first vaccination. Vaccinee samples came from UK trials COV001 and COV002, including a single-blind randomized controlled phase 2/3 trial of AZD1222 (ChAdOx1 nCoV-19) in healthy adults. Trial participant PBMC samples were collected at day 0 and day 28 after the second dose for TCRbeta chain sequencing. The CDR3 regions of human TCRbeta chains were analyzed by immunosequencing. The authors' pipeline ran thus. Repertoire TCRs were checked for matches against a reference library of SARS-CoV-2-specific TCRs that had been generated using the MIRA antigen-specificity platform. Breadth was defined as the fraction of unique TCRs that were SARS-CoV-2-associated, and depth was defined as the fraction of total T cells that were SARS-CoV-2-associated. Using the MIRA data, each spike-specific TCR was mapped to the spike region that the TCR reacts to and placed in a CD4 or CD8 class. Log10-transformed breadth and depth values were compared by one-way ANOVA with Sidak's multiple comparisons tests. TCRdb provides this immuneACCESS table in a form limited to in-frame rearrangements. Some clones are lacking; in checked studies, under half of them reflect an unresolved V gene, and why the rest are absent is not known. D and trimming were read from the DNA, whereas the V and J calls and clone size are those reported in that table. This sample comprises around 97,000 clones, 80% to 95% of them detected only once. Jointly, the top ten make up 4% to 5.5% of the sample.

The source was peripheral blood, collected on day 0 of AZD1222 vaccination. The sequence is built from TRBV2 and TRBJ1-4; the D gene is perhaps TRBD1, on 6 matching bases. This sequence originates from an adult in good health. For the CDR3, the sequence is CASSEEGGRFNEKLFF. At the DNA level, the sequence is TGTGCCAGCAGTGAAGAGGGGGGGCGTTTTAATGAAAAACTGTTTTTT.